The 8 T cell receptor beta chains given below trace back to one sample, sequenced in a study of T cells in Graves' hyperthyroidism and ophthalmopathy. Authors of the study amplified TCR beta CDR3 regions from RNA transcripts. The TCR CDR3 was amplified in a first-round RT-PCR using the HTBI primer set. TCRdb re-derived calls from the multiplex PCR reads in MiXCR, one entry per CDR3 protein. In the table there are some 600,000 distinct CDR3 sequences, approximately 14% of which are singletons. The sequenced sample was blood. Receptors originate from a woman under 40 with Graves' hyperthyroidism that later progressed to Graves' ophthalmopathy.

As regards this clonotype: A read error is likely, as this CDR3 ends without the conserved phenylalanine or tryptophan. The rearrangement links TRBV20-1 to TRBJ2-6, with no clear D. This CDR3 is 13 amino acids long. Deletions cut 4 bases from V and 4 bases from J, with 8 bases between. Germline V gene sequence: CDR1 DFQATT, CDR2 SNEGSKA (reference sequence). The CDR3 DNA reads TGCAGTGCTAAGAGTCCCGGGGCCAACGTCCTGACTTCC. It codes for CSAKSPGANVLTS.

This clonotype was observed at least ten times. The gene calls are TRBV19 and TRBJ1-2; no clear D. V was pared by 4 bases and J by 9 bases, with 12 bases between. CDR1 is LNHDA and CDR2 is SQIVND in the germline V gene (reference sequence). The CDR3 covers 12 residues. The CDR3 bases are TGTGCCAGTAGTAGGCGTCGAAGAAGCTACACCTTC. Protein: CASSRRRRSYTF.

This clonotype is a singleton in its sample. A junction end diverges from the germline sequence, so it may reflect a read error. The genes are TRBV6-2 or TRBV6-3 and TRBJ2-3; D is unclear. The CDR3 is made up of 13 amino acids. The germline V gene encodes CDR1 MNHEY and CDR2 SVGEGT. CDR3 in amino acids: CASRHSLTDTQCF. The CDR3 bases are TGTGCCAGCAGACACAGTCTCACGGATACGCAGTGTTTT.

This clonotype was picked up a small number of times. The J gene is TRBJ2-1, the V gene TRBV5-5, with D uncertain. The CDR3 is 14 amino acids. Trimming took off 5 bases at V and 6 bases at J, with 15 bases between the two ends. Germline V CDR1 and CDR2: SGHKS, YYEKEE (reference sequence). CDR3 sequence: CASRLKAGFNEQFF. The CDR3 bases are TGTGCCAGCAGGCTAAAAGCAGGCTTCAATGAGCAGTTCTTC.

This clonotype was seen a handful of times. The J gene is TRBJ1-4, the V gene TRBV5-1, with 8 bases identical to TRBD1. The J segment lost 4 bases and the V segment lost 4 bases, leaving 6 bases of the junction unmatched. The germline CDR1 and CDR2 sequences are SGHRS and YFSETQ. There are 15 residues in the CDR3. The CDR3 loop reads CASSLEGQVNEKLFF. The CDR3 nucleotides read TGCGCCAGCAGCCTGGAGGGACAGGTTAATGAAAAACTGTTTTTT. Complete variable domain (other parts from reference TRBV5-1 and TRBJ1-4): KAGVTQTPRYLIKTRGQQVTLSCSPISGHRSVSWYQQTPGQGLQFLFEYFSETQRNKGNFPGRFSGRQFSNSRSEMNVSTLELGDSALYLCASSLEGQVNEKLFFGSGTQLSVL.

This clonotype has a handful of counts. A much more abundant neighbour one base away suggests this may be a read error. This CDR3 is missing its conserved last phenylalanine or tryptophan, likely due to a read error. This chain connects TRBV20-1 to TRBJ1-1, with 9 bases matching TRBD1. Trimming at V came to 3 bases and at J to 4 bases, leaving 3 bases not matched to a gene. The CDR3 is made up of 13 amino acids. In germline, CDR1 is DFQATT, CDR2 SNEGSKA (reference sequence). The CDR3 is CSASRQGVTEAFL. CDR3 nucleotide sequence: TGCAGTGCTAGCCGACAGGGGGTCACTGAAGCTTTCCTT.

This clonotype was observed a few times. The V gene is TRBV4-1, the J gene TRBJ1-5; a weak D match, TRBD1 (5 bases). V dropped 3 bases and J dropped 1 base, with 16 bases sitting between them. Germline CDR1 MGHRA, CDR2 YSYEKL. The CDR3 covers 17 residues. The CDR3 nucleotides are TGCGCCAGCAGCCAGGCTCTGCGGGGGGAGAGCAATCAGCCCCAGCATTTT. This encodes CASSQALRGESNQPQHF.

The chain couples TRBV6-2 or TRBV6-3 to TRBJ1-5, with D possibly being TRBD1 (5 bases). V gave up 5 bases and J gave up 0 bases, with 14 bases separating them. The CDR3 has 16 residues. The V gene's germline CDR1 is MNHEY and CDR2 SVGEGT. CDR3 sequence: CASSQDRAYSNQPQHF. The CDR3 DNA is TGTGCCAGCAGTCAAGACAGAGCCTATAGCAATCAGCCCCAGCATTTT.